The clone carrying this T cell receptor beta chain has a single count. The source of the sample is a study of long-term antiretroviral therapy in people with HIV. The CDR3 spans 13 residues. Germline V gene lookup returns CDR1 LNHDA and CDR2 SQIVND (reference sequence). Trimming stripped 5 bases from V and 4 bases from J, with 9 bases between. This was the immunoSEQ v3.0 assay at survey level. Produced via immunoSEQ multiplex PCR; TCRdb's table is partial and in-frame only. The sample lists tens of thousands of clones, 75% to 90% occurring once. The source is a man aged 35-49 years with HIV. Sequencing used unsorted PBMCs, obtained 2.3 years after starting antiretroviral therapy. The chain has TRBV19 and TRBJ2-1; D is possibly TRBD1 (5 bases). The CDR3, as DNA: TGTGCCAGTAGTGGGGCCCTATACAATGAGCAGTTCTTC. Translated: CASSGALYNEQFF.